What follows is one TCR beta chain and its context. Antigen specificity is unknown. Time point specified: week 35, safety follow-up. Doses consisted of 300 ug of mutant IDH1 20-mer peptide each, paired with topical imiquimod. The data stem from a study of a mutant IDH1 vaccine in newly diagnosed glioma. Study as a whole: V12 came at week 35, V13 at week 47. Findings and caveats of the study: Pseudoprogression seemed unrelated to changes in top peripheral T cell clonotypes.

Libraries were prepared by immunoSEQ multiplex PCR; TCRdb keeps only in-frame clonotypes and omits some of them. The sample contains under 35,000 clones, about four fifths of which appear only once. The CDR3 consists of 13 residues. V dropped 4 bases and J dropped 2 bases, with 6 bases sitting between them. Germline-derived CDR1 and CDR2 are SGHTA and FQGNSA. The sequencing used PBMCs, collected from a glioma patient whose treatment included an IDH1 peptide vaccine. This sequence originates from a man in his fifties with glioma. V is TRBV7-2 and J is TRBJ2-1; D unresolved. Here the CDR3 reads CASSSPAYNEQFF. The CDR3, as DNA: TGTGCCAGCAGCTCCCCCGCCTACAATGAGCAGTTCTTC.